This TCR beta chain appears in the sequencing data of a study of blood T cell repertoires in COVID-19. The overall study: Samples taken during acute and convalescent COVID-19 were collected in the United States, Italy and Spain.

Here immunoSEQ multiplex PCR was the method, and the copy in TCRdb shows in-frame clones only, minus some. The table shows roughly 300,000 clones, with about 82% occurring only once. This CDR3 is built from 15 residues. The ends lost 1 base at V and 5 bases at J; junction bases unmatched: 3. In germline, CDR1 is SEHNR, CDR2 FQNEAQ (reference sequence). The chain recombines TRBV7-9 with TRBJ2-7, with 12 bases matching TRBD1. The source of this sequence is a woman between 50 and 59 years old with acute or convalescent COVID-19. The material sequenced was peripheral blood. The CDR3 DNA sequence: TGTGCCAGCAGCTTAGTGGGACAGGGGGCCCACGAGCAGTACTTC. This codes for CASSLVGQGAHEQYF. The variable domain in full, with the rest retrieved from reference TRBV7-9 and TRBJ2-7, is DTGVSQNPRHKITKRGQNVTFRCDPISEHNRLYWYRQTLGQGPEFLTYFQNEAQLEKSRLLSDRFSAERPKGSFSTLEIQRTEQGDSAMYLCASSLVGQGAHEQYFGPGTRLTVT.